Reported below is one T cell receptor beta chain. Its antigen is unidentified. The sample comes from a study of T cell responses to AZD1222 COVID-19 vaccine. Study-level background: Second-dose intervals of approximately 4 or approximately 12 weeks were pooled. Whole-study results and caveats: Following two doses of AZD1222, Spike-specific TCR breadth and depth rose. The span of vaccine-associated CD4 TCRs extended across spike, with dominance at 160-218 and 743-854.

CDR3 length equals 15 residues. Germline CDR1 and CDR2: SGHAT and FQNNGV. The V gene lost 3 bases and the J gene lost 5 bases, with 16 bases spanning the gap. This table comes from immunoSEQ multiplex PCR, and its TCRdb copy is limited to in-frame clones, with some not included. The table shows under 200,000 clones, with 94% occurring only once. The TCR comes from an adult in good health. The material sequenced was peripheral blood, taken on day 0 of AZD1222 vaccination. The chain carries TRBV11-2 and TRBJ1-2, with D perhaps TRBD1 (5 bases). For the CDR3, the DNA is TGTGCCAGCAGCTTCGGTCAGGGAAACGGTTATGGCTACACCTTC. This codes for CASSFGQGNGYGYTF.